This T cell receptor beta chain came from a study of monozygotic twins with inflammatory bowel disease (dated by TCRdb to between 2018 and 2021). With respect to the entire study: In total, about 28 monozygotic twin pairs made up the full study: 19 Danish pairs, all IBD-discordant, plus nine German pairs, of which four were IBD-concordant and five were IBD-discordant. Within discordant pairs, disease-associated traits were sought mainly by comparing IBD patients with their genetically identical healthy co-twins. Each individual had, on average, about 151 000 unique TCRalpha sequences and 181 000 unique TCRbeta sequences available for analysis. General findings and caveats noted by the study authors: No single strong signal or clonotype linked to IBD turned up in the results, so the idea that one exists was not supported. TCRbeta repertoire diversity, by inverse Simpson index, was decreased in IBD patients compared with their healthy co-twins. Background noise and inter-individual variability may have been introduced into the repertoires by the differing immunosuppressive treatments among patients. Different T cell subtypes could not be distinguished in the analysis. Concordant and discordant twins showed no difference in repertoire similarity, possibly because of limited statistical power. Fewer clonotypes were shared with other individuals by IBD patients than by healthy twins, most markedly in patients showing signs of disease activity.

From each donor, a roughly 2.5 ml peripheral blood sample was drawn into PAXgene tubes and stored at -80 degrees C. Without T cell sorting, total RNA was isolated from whole blood using the PAXgene blood miRNA kit on an automated QIAcube. Deep TCRalpha and TCRbeta repertoire profiling with unique molecular barcoding was performed on peripheral blood of monozygotic twin pairs concordant or discordant for inflammatory bowel disease. Smoking habits were recorded for all twin pairs, and individuals were classified as current, former or never smokers. Including the terminal cysteine and phenylalanine, the CDR3 comprises 17 residues. The nucleotide record is missing. The receptor library was made with 5' RACE. Each TCR library was prepared from 3,500 to 4,500 ng of total RNA. For each sample, cDNA synthesis with SMARTScribe reverse transcriptase was split into eight separate reactions. During cDNA synthesis, unique molecular identifiers containing a 6-nucleotide sample barcode were introduced by template switching. TCRalpha and TCRbeta cDNA was amplified by two nested PCRs of about 15 and 9 cycles, with bead purification after each PCR. Before amplification, cDNA was treated with uracil DNA-glycosylase and purified using the QIAquick PCR purification kit. The second PCR added Illumina TruSeq-compatible adapters along with sample-specific barcodes. TapeStation and Qubit were used to check library quality and concentration, and around 5 ng of each library went into the pool. Sequencing of pooled libraries was carried out on an Illumina HiSeq2500 single-index Rapid Run using 2 x 100 bp reads and custom sequencing primers. The original methods were these. MiGEC version 1.2.6 was used for UMI-based consensus assembly to correct PCR and sequencing errors. MiXCR version 2.1.1 was used to carry out V(D)J alignment, clonotype assembly and CDR3 extraction. To normalise gene usage, clonotype sharing and MAIT/NKT TCR abundance, the analysis used the top 1000, 10 000 and 20 000 clonotypes per sample. After downsampling to 27 000 UMIs, diversity was calculated as the inverse Simpson index using the vegan R package. Paired Mann-Whitney U tests were applied to discordant twin pairs, and Benjamini-Hochberg correction was used for multiple testing. Each entry corresponds to one CDR3 protein sequence from reads that TCRdb reprocessed, and DNA is not given. These V and J calls rely on TCRdb rather than the paper's analysis. The sample's table covers about 210,000 distinct CDR3 sequences. The ten largest make up 1.6% of the sample.

Turning to this clonotype: Its antigen remains unidentified.

The receptor chain draws on TRBV12-3 or TRBV12-4 and TRBJ2-4; as DNA is missing, the TRBD2 call by TCRdb cannot be tested. The sequence was obtained from a human donor with ulcerative colitis or Crohn's disease, or a healthy co-twin of an affected twin (not recorded which). What was sequenced was blood. The CDR3 region has the sequence CASSFTFRPSPKNIQYF.